The T cell receptor beta chain described here comes from a study of blood T cell repertoires in COVID-19. Here immunoSEQ multiplex PCR was the method, and the copy in TCRdb shows in-frame clones only, minus some. The sample has 100,000 or so clones; around nine tenths are singletons. The ends were cut back, 6 bases at V and 2 bases at J, with 8 bases in the middle. Germline CDR1 LNHDA, CDR2 SQIVND (reference sequence). The CDR3 length is 13 residues. This clone was found a few times. The V gene is TRBV19, the J gene TRBJ1-5; D is undetermined. The sequenced material came from peripheral blood. This receptor was identified in a man between 65 and 79 years old with acute or convalescent COVID-19. The CDR3 sequence: CASSPSGNQPQHF. Here the CDR3 DNA reads TGTGCCAGTAGCCCCTCGGGCAATCAGCCCCAGCATTTT. Looking up the rest from reference TRBV19 and TRBJ1-5 gives the full variable domain: DGGITQSPKYLFRKEGQNVTLSCEQNLNHDAMYWYRQDPGQGLRLIYYSQIVNDFQKGDIAEGYSVSREKKESFPLTVTSAQKNPTAFYLCASSPSGNQPQHFGDGTRLSIL.